This T cell receptor beta chain was documented in a study of response to subunit inactivated influenza vaccine. Study results and caveats: New T cells are recruited in small numbers by each seasonal influenza vaccination, according to the authors' suggestion.

As concerns this clonotype: As yet, its antigen is unknown.

Each CDR3 protein gets one entry after TCRdb re-called the RT-PCR reads with MiXCR. Among about 570,000 distinct CDR3 sequences, 10% to 15% were seen once, and the ten largest hold about a tenth. Sequencing was performed on PBMCs from blood, taken on the day of vaccination. The sequence was obtained from a man aged 50 to 60 who received an inactivated influenza vaccine.

The CDR3 DNA is TGCGCCAGCAGCTTGGCAGGACGGCTGAACACCGGGGAGCTGTTTTTT. Translated: CASSLAGRLNTGELFF. This chain connects TRBV5-1 to TRBJ2-2; unclear D gene. Trimming left V 0 bases short and J 1 base short, with 10 bases between. The CDR3 has 16 residues. Germline loops: CDR1 SGHRS, CDR2 YFSETQ.